This TCR beta chain was profiled in a study of T cell repertoires in ileal Crohn's disease. Study observations and caveats: Within the first postoperative year, endoscopy came at median about 7.3 months.

Trimming left V 5 bases short and J 1 base short, with 15 bases between. The CDR3 runs 16 residues. Per the germline V gene, CDR1 is SGHAT and CDR2 is FQNNGV. Stated time point: neoterminal ileum biopsy at postoperative endoscopy, about 6 months after surgery. Comments on this clone: Its antigen is unidentified.

The repertoire was sequenced with immunoSEQ multiplex PCR; TCRdb's copy has only in-frame clones and lacks some. The sample includes 3,300 or so clones, approximately 84% of them seen just once. The TCR was taken from an adult with Crohn's disease. The sample consisted of ileal tissue. The chain couples TRBV11-2 to TRBJ2-1; D is possibly TRBD2 (7 bases). The CDR3 reads CASSSGGGASYNEQFF. DNA for the CDR3: TGTGCCAGCAGCAGTGGAGGGGGGGCATCCTACAATGAGCAGTTCTTC.